This entry describes one TCR beta chain. TCRdb's table, derived via immunoSEQ multiplex PCR, lists solely in-frame clones and lacks some. The sample lists about 110,000 clones, approximately 89% seen once, with 15% to 20% in the top ten. The data belong to a study of PD-1 blockade in classical Hodgkin lymphoma. Germline CDR1 is MNHEY and CDR2 is SMNVEV (reference sequence). V lost 6 bases and J lost 2; bases outside the gene matches: 13. This CDR3 is built from 16 residues. Time point meaning: cycle 4 day 1 (C4D1), after five to seven weeks of nivolumab. Relapse after autologous stem cell transplantation occurred in every patient, and brentuximab vedotin exposure varied.

J is TRBJ2-7 and V is TRBV27; the match to TRBD1 covers 7 bases. The receptor comes from a human donor with classical Hodgkin lymphoma. The sample here was peripheral blood mononuclear cells (PBMCs), taken before the fourth cycle of nivolumab. The CDR3 protein is CASRATIGTVAYEQYF. DNA for the CDR3: TGTGCCAGCAGGGCTACTATAGGGACAGTAGCCTACGAGCAGTACTTC.